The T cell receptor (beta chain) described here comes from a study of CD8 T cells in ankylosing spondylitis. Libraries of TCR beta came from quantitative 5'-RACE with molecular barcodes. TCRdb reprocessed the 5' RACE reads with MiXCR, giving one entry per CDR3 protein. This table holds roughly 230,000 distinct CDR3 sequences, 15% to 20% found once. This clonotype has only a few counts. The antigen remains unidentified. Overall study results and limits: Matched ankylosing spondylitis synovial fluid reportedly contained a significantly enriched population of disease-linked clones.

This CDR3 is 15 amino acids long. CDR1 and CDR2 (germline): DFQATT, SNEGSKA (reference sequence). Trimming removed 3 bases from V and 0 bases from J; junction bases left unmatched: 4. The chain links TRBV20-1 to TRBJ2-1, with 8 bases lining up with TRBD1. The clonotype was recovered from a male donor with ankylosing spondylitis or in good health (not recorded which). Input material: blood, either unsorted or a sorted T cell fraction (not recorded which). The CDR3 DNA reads TGCAGTGCTAGGGGAACAGGGGGCTCCTACAATGAGCAGTTCTTC. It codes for CSARGTGGSYNEQFF.